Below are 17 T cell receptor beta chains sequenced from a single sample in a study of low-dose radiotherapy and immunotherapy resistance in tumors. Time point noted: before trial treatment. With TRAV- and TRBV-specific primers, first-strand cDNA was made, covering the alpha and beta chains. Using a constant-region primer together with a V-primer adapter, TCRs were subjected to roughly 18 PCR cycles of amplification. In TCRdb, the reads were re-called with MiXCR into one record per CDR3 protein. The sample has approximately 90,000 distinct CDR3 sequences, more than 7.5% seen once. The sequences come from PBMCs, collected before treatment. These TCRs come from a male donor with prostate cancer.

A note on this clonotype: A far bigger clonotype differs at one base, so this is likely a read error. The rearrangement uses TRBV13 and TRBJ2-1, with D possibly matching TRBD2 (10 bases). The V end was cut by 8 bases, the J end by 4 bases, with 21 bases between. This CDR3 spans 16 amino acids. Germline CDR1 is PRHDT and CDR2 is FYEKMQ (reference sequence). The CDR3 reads CASRDRATSGYNEQFF. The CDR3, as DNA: TGTGCCAGCCGGGACAGGGCGACTAGCGGGTACAATGAGCAGTTCTTC.

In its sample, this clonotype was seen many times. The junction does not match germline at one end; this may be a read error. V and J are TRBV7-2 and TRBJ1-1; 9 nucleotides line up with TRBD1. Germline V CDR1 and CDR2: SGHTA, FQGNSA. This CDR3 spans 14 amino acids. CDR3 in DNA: TGCGCCAGCAGCTTGGGACAGGGTAACACTGAAGCTTTCTTT. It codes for CASSLGQGNTEAFF.

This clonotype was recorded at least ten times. CDR3 sequence reads: CASSSIPGLAGDGNEQFF. CDR3 DNA sequence: TGTGCCAGCAGTTCTATACCGGGACTAGCGGGAGACGGCAATGAGCAGTTCTTC. This chain joins TRBV28 and TRBJ2-1; 14 bases agree with TRBD2. This CDR3 comprises 18 residues. With 4 bases clipped from V and 6 bases from J, the junction kept 11 bases outside the gene matches. Per germline, CDR1 MDHEN and CDR2 SYDVKM.

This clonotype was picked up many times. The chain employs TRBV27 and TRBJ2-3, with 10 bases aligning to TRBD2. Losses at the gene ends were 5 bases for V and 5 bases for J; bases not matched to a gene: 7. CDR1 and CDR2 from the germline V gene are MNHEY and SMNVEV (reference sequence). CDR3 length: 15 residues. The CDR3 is CASSPLAGAGDTQYF. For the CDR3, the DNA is TGTGCCAGCAGTCCTCTAGCGGGAGCCGGAGATACGCAGTATTTT.

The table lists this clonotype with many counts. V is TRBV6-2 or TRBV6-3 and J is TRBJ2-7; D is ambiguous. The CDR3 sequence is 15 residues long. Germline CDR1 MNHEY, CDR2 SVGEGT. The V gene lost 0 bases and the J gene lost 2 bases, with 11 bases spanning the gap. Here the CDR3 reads CASSYSVPRAYEQYF. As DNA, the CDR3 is TGTGCCAGCAGTTACTCTGTCCCCAGAGCCTACGAGCAGTACTTC.

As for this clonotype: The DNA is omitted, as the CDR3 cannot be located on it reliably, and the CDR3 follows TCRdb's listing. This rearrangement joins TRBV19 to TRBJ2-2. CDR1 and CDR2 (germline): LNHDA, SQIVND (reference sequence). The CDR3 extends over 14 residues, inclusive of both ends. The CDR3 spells CASMAGNTGELFFF.

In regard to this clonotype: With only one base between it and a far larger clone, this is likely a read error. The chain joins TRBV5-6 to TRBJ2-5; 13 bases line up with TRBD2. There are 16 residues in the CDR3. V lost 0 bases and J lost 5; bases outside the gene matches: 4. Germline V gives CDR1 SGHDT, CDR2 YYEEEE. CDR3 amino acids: CASSLELAGGRETQYF. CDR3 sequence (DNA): TGTGCCAGCAGCTTGGAACTAGCGGGAGGGCGGGAGACCCAGTACTTC.

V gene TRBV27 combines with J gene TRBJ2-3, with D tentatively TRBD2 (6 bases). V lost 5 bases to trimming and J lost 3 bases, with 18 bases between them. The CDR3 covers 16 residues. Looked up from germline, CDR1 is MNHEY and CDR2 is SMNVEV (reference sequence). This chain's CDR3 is CASSAQWGAGTDTQYF. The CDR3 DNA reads TGTGCCAGCAGTGCCCAGTGGGGCGCGGGAACAGATACGCAGTATTTT.

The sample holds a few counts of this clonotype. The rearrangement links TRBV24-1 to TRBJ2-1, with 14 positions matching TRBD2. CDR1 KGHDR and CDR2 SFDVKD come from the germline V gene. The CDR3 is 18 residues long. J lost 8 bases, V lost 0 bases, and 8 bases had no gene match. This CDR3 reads CATSDLPGLAGASHEQFF. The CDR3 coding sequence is TGTGCCACCAGTGATTTGCCGGGACTAGCGGGAGCGTCCCATGAGCAGTTCTTC.

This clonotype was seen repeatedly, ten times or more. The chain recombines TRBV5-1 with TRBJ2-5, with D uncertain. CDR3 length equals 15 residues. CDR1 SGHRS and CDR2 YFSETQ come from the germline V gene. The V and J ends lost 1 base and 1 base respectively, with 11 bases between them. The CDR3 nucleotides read TGCGCCAGCAGCTTGACCCCCGGGTCCCAAGAGACCCAGTACTTC. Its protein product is CASSLTPGSQETQYF. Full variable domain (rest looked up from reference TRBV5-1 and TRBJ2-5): KAGVTQTPRYLIKTRGQQVTLSCSPISGHRSVSWYQQTPGQGLQFLFEYFSETQRNKGNFPGRFSGRQFSNSRSEMNVSTLELGDSALYLCASSLTPGSQETQYFGPGTRLLVL.

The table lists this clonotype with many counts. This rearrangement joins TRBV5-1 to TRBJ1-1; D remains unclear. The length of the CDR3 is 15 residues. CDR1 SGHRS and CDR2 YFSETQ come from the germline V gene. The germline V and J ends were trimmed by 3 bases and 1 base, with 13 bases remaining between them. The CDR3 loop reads CASSSGIAGNTEAFF. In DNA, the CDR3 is TGCGCCAGCAGCTCCGGGATAGCAGGGAACACTGAAGCTTTCTTT.

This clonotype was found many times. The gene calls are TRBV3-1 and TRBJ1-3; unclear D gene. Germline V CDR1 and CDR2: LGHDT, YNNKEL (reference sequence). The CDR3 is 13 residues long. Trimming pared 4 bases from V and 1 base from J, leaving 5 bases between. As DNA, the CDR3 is TGTGCCAGCAGCCCCCTTTCTGGAAACACCATATATTTT. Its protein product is CASSPLSGNTIYF.

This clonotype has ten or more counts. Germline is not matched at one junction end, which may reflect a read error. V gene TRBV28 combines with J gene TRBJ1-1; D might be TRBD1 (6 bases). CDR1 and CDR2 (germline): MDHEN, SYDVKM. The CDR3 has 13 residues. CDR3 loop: CASSLGANTEAFF. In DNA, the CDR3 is TGCGCCAGCAGTTTGGGGGCGAACACTGAAGCTTTCTTT. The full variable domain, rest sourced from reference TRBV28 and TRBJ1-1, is DVKVTQSSRYLVKRTGEKVFLECVQDMDHENMFWYRQDPGLGLRLIYFSYDVKMKEKGDIPEGYSVSREKKERFSLILESASTNQTSMYLCASSLGANTEAFFGQGTRLTVV.

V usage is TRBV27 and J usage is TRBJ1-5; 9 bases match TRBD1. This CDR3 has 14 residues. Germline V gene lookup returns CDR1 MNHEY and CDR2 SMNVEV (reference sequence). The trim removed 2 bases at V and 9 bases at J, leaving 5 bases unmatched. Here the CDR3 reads CASSLGTGHRPQHF. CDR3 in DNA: TGTGCCAGCAGTTTAGGGACAGGGCATCGGCCCCAGCATTTT.

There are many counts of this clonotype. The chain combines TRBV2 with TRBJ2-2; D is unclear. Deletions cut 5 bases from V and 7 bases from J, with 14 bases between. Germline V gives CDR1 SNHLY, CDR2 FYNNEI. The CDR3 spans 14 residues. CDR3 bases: TGTGCCAGCAGTTATAAAGGTCTGGGCGGGGAGCTGTTTTTT. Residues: CASSYKGLGGELFF.

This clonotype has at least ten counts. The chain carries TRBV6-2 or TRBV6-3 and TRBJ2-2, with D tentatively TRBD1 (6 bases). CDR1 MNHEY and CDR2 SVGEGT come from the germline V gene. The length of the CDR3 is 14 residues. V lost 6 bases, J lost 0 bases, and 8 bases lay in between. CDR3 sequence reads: CASRQGPNTGELFF. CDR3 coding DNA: TGTGCCAGCAGACAGGGACCGAACACCGGGGAGCTGTTTTTT.

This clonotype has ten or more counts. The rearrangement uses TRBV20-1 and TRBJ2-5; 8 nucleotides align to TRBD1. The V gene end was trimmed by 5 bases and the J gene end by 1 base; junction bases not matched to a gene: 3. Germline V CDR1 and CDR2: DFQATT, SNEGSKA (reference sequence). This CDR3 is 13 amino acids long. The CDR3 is CSAQGASQETQYF. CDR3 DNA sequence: TGCAGTGCTCAGGGGGCCTCCCAAGAGACCCAGTACTTC.